One sample yielded the 21 T cell receptor beta chains listed below, sequenced in a study of T cell changes during pregnancy in multiple sclerosis. Using immunoSEQ multiplex PCR, the repertoire was profiled, and TCRdb retains in-frame clones only, with some absent. The top ten clones hold around 0.75% of a sample with 77,000 or so clones, approximately 92% of them seen once. The specimen comprised peripheral blood, sampled in the second trimester of pregnancy. The receptors were sampled from a female donor in good health, enrolled as a control in a pregnancy study.

The V gene is TRBV27, the J gene TRBJ2-5; 9 nucleotides line up with TRBD1. CDR3 size: 15 residues. Trimming at V came to 2 bases and at J to 5 bases, leaving 6 bases not matched to a gene. Germline V gene data show CDR1 as MNHEY and CDR2 as SMNVEV (reference sequence). CDR3 nucleotides: TGTGCCAGCAGTTTAGTGGACAGGGGCCACGAGACCCAGTACTTC. Residues: CASSLVDRGHETQYF.

The rearrangement joins TRBV30 to TRBJ1-4; D uncertain. The germline V gene encodes CDR1 GTSNPN and CDR2 SVGIG (reference sequence). Between the trimmed V and J ends, which lost 4 bases and 8 bases, there was a span of 14 bases. This CDR3 has 13 amino acids. The CDR3, as DNA: TGTGCCTGGACTTCACGGAGCGGGGAAAAACTGTTTTTT. Protein sequence: CAWTSRSGEKLFF.

V is TRBV7-2 and J is TRBJ1-3; tentative D call: TRBD1 (6 bases). CDR3 length equals 16 residues. Germline V gene data show CDR1 as SGHTA and CDR2 as FQGNSA. The germline V and J ends were trimmed by 5 bases and 0 bases, with 14 bases remaining between them. CDR3 coding DNA: TGTGCCAGCAGCATTACACAGGGCCACTCTGGAAACACCATATATTTT. Protein product: CASSITQGHSGNTIYF. The full variable domain, rest sourced from reference TRBV7-2 and TRBJ1-3, is GAGVSQSPSNKVTEKGKDVELRCDPISGHTALYWYRQSLGQGLEFLIYFQGNSAPDKSGLPSDRFSAERTGGSVSTLTIQRTQQEDSAVYLCASSITQGHSGNTIYFGEGSWLTVV.

The rearrangement links TRBV2 to TRBJ1-1; TRBD1 matches at 9 bases. The CDR3 has 13 residues. CDR1 is SNHLY, CDR2 FYNNEI, per germline. The V segment lost 8 bases and the J segment 3 bases; nucleotides outside the gene matches: 4. The CDR3 loop is CASGGQGDTEAFF. DNA for the CDR3: TGTGCCAGCGGGGGACAGGGTGACACTGAAGCTTTCTTT. The full variable domain, its missing parts supplied by reference TRBV2 and TRBJ1-1, is EPEVTQTPSHQVTQMGQEVILRCVPISNHLYFYWYRQILGQKVEFLVSFYNNEISEKSEIFDDQFSVERPDGSNFTLKIRSTKLEDSAMYFCASGGQGDTEAFFGQGTRLTVV.

The rearrangement uses TRBV6-5 and TRBJ1-4; 10 nucleotides line up with TRBD1. The germline V gene encodes CDR1 MNHEY and CDR2 SVGAGI. This CDR3 region has 16 residues. J gave up 8 bases and V 1 base, and 7 bases lay outside the gene matches. CDR3 in amino acids: CASSYFLGQGQEKLFF. CDR3 nucleotide sequence: TGTGCCAGCAGTTACTTCTTGGGACAGGGGCAAGAAAAACTGTTTTTT.

The chain carries TRBV19 and TRBJ1-1; D is perhaps TRBD1 (6 bases). The CDR3 covers 16 residues. CDR1 is LNHDA, CDR2 SQIVND, per germline (reference sequence). Trimming stripped 2 bases from V and 3 bases from J, with 16 bases between. CDR3 nucleotide sequence: TGTGCCAGTAGTATAAAGGGGGACGACAGCTACACTGAAGCTTTCTTT. As protein: CASSIKGDDSYTEAFF.

The chain recombines TRBV11-3 with TRBJ1-2, with 9 bases aligning to TRBD1. Losses at the gene ends were 5 bases for V and 7 bases for J; bases not matched to a gene: 5. Germline V gene sequence: CDR1 SGHNT, CDR2 YENEEA. The CDR3 has 13 amino acids. The CDR3: CASSRDRGSGYTF. In DNA form, the CDR3 reads TGTGCCAGCAGCCGTGACAGGGGGTCTGGCTACACCTTC.

This sequence joins TRBV10-3 and TRBJ1-2, with D uncertain. The CDR3 contains 15 residues. V lost 3 bases and J lost 4, with 15 bases in between. CDR1 ENHRY and CDR2 SYGVKD come from the germline V gene. The CDR3 DNA is TGTGCCATCAGTGATGGTTCTAACCCCTCCTATGGCTACACCTTC. It is translated as CAISDGSNPSYGYTF.

The chain couples TRBV18 to TRBJ2-7; a weak D match, TRBD1 (6 bases). Germline lookup yields CDR1 KGHSH and CDR2 LQKENI. Trimming left V 4 bases short and J 1 base short, with 8 bases between. The CDR3 is 13 residues long. The CDR3 spells CASSQTGSYEQYF. CDR3 DNA: TGTGCCAGCTCACAGACAGGTTCCTACGAGCAGTACTTC.

The rearrangement links TRBV30 to TRBJ1-1; perhaps TRBD1 as D (5 bases). Per the germline V gene, CDR1 is GTSNPN and CDR2 is SVGIG (reference sequence). The CDR3 runs to 11 residues. Trimming shortened V by 2 bases and J by 7 bases, and 8 bases separated the two germline ends. CDR3 DNA sequence: TGTGCCTGGAGTTCAGGGAATGAAGCTTTCTTT. It encodes CAWSSGNEAFF.

The genes are TRBV11-2 and TRBJ2-2; D is ambiguous. Per the germline V gene, CDR1 is SGHAT and CDR2 is FQNNGV. This CDR3 comprises 15 residues. V was cut by 4 bases and J by 1 base, with 10 bases left in between. The CDR3 coding sequence is TGTGCCAGCAGCTGGATCGCAGGGAACACCGGGGAGCTGTTTTTT. It codes for CASSWIAGNTGELFF.

This rearrangement joins TRBV5-1 to TRBJ2-2; 13 bases line up with TRBD2. Germline values: CDR1 SGHRS, CDR2 YFSETQ. Trimming at V came to 4 bases and at J to 6 bases, leaving 9 bases not matched to a gene. The CDR3 runs 17 residues. The CDR3 region is CASSTRLAGGSAGELFF. In nucleotides, the CDR3 is TGCGCCAGCAGCACAAGACTAGCGGGGGGTTCCGCCGGGGAGCTGTTTTTT. The full variable domain, with the rest looked up from reference TRBV5-1 and TRBJ2-2, is KAGVTQTPRYLIKTRGQQVTLSCSPISGHRSVSWYQQTPGQGLQFLFEYFSETQRNKGNFPGRFSGRQFSNSRSEMNVSTLELGDSALYLCASSTRLAGGSAGELFFGEGSRLTVL.

This chain links TRBV6-5 with TRBJ1-2; tentatively, D is TRBD1 (5 bases). V lost 6 bases to trimming and J lost 4 bases, with 12 bases between them. The CDR3 extends over 13 amino acids. Germline CDR1 is MNHEY and CDR2 is SVGAGI. The CDR3 nucleotides read TGTGCCAGCAGCAAAGCGGGACTCTATGGCTACACCTTC. Translation: CASSKAGLYGYTF.

The rearrangement links TRBV4-3 to TRBJ1-2, with D uncertain. The CDR3 covers 15 residues. The germline V gene has CDR1 LGHNA and CDR2 YSLEER. V shed 0 bases and J shed 4 bases, with 12 bases lying between them. The chain's CDR3 is CASSQDRGSSYGYTF. CDR3 DNA: TGCGCCAGCAGCCAAGATCGAGGGTCATCCTATGGCTACACCTTC.

The chain links TRBV4-2 to TRBJ1-4; unclear D gene. CDR3 length: 14 residues. V was shortened by 1 base and J by 6 bases, with 9 bases between the two germline ends. Per germline, CDR1 LGHNA and CDR2 YNFKEQ. The DNA of the CDR3 is TGTGCCAGCAGCCAAGGAGGGAGCGATGAAAAACTGTTTTTT. Its translation: CASSQGGSDEKLFF.

This clone was seen only once. The chain couples TRBV25-1 to TRBJ1-1; D gene ambiguous. There are 13 residues in the CDR3. Germline V CDR1 and CDR2: MGHDK, SYGVNS. Trimming took 4 bases from V and 2 from J, leaving 8 bases between them. This CDR3 is CASSGTINTEAFF. As DNA, the CDR3 is TGTGCCAGCAGTGGAACAATCAACACTGAAGCTTTCTTT.

As regards this clone: A read error may account for a junction end that differs from germline. The same CDR3 arises from other DNA sequences in this sample as well. This rearrangement joins TRBV14 to TRBJ1-1; tentatively, D is TRBD1 (5 bases). This CDR3 spans 15 amino acids. Germline values: CDR1 SGHDN, CDR2 FVKESK. The CDR3 sequence is CASSPSGAGDTEAFF. DNA for the CDR3: TGTGCTAGCAGCCCATCTGGCGCGGGGGACACTGAAGCTTTCTTT.

The chain joins TRBV2 to TRBJ1-6; 7 bases are shared with TRBD1. Germline values: CDR1 SNHLY, CDR2 FYNNEI. CDR3 size: 16 residues. Germline trimming cut 5 bases from V and 7 bases from J; bases unmatched to any gene: 11. The CDR3 DNA reads as TGTGCCAGCAGTCCCCGGTCAACAGGGGTCAATTCACCCCTCCACTTT. Translating gives CASSPRSTGVNSPLHF.

The J gene is TRBJ2-3, the V gene TRBV7-6; 12 positions agree with TRBD2. Germline CDR1 SGHVS, CDR2 FNYEAQ. The CDR3 has 17 residues. The V segment lost 4 bases and the J segment 7 bases; nucleotides outside the gene matches: 12. CDR3 residues: CASSSQKLAGGRNTQYF. The CDR3 DNA is TGTGCCAGCAGCTCTCAAAAACTAGCGGGGGGAAGGAATACGCAGTATTTT.

The chain recombines TRBV27 with TRBJ1-1; no clear D. Germline loops: CDR1 MNHEY, CDR2 SMNVEV (reference sequence). This CDR3 contains 13 residues. V lost 5 bases to trimming and J lost 1 base, with 8 bases between them. The CDR3 bases are TGTGCCAGCAGTCCCACAAGGAACACTGAAGCTTTCTTT. This gives the protein CASSPTRNTEAFF.

V usage is TRBV11-1 and J usage is TRBJ2-1, with TRBD2 as a possible D gene (7 bases). The CDR3 runs 16 residues. CDR1 SGHAT and CDR2 FQDESV come from the germline V gene (reference sequence). Trimming removed 1 base at V and 5 bases at J, with 15 bases between. CDR3 region: CASSLEGGAGNNEQFF. CDR3 bases: TGTGCCAGCAGCTTAGAAGGGGGGGCCGGGAACAATGAGCAGTTCTTC.